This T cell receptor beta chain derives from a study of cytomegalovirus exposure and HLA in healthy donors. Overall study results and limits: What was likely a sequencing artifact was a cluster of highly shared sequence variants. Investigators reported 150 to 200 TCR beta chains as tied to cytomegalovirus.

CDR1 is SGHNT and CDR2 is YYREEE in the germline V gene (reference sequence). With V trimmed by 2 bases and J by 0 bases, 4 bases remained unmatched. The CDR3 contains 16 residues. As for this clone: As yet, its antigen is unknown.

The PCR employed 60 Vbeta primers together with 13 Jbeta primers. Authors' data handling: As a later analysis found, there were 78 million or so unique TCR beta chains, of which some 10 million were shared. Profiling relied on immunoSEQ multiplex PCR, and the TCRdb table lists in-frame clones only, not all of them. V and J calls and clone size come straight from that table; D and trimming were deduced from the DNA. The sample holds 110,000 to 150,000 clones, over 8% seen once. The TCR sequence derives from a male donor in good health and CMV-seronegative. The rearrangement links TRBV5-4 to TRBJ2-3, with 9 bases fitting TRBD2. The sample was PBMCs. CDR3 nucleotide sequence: TGTGCCAGCAGCTTAGGTACTAGCGGGAGCACAGATACGCAGTATTTT. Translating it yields CASSLGTSGSTDTQYF.